Following are 21 T cell receptor beta chains from one sample sequenced in a study of shared clonotypes between healthy human individuals. Repertoires were generated with immunoSEQ multiplex PCR, while TCRdb's copy carries only in-frame clones and drops some. The sample yields 2 million to 3 million clones, 93% seen once. The sample comprised naive CD4+ T cells from PBMCs. Subset denoted: CD45RA+ positively selected. These receptors all come from a man between 18 and 35 years old in good health. Some clones in this sample may be carry-over from other donors' samples.

The chain has TRBV7-6 and TRBJ2-7; maybe TRBD2 (6 bases). CDR3 length: 16 residues. CDR1 and CDR2 (germline): SGHVS, FNYEAQ. Trimming pared 5 bases from V and 3 bases from J, leaving 20 bases between. The CDR3 is CASSAQSLGGGYEQYF. CDR3 DNA: TGTGCCAGCAGCGCGCAGAGCCTTGGGGGAGGCTACGAGCAGTACTTC.

The chain joins TRBV28 to TRBJ1-2; perhaps TRBD1 as D (5 bases). The CDR3 sequence is 15 residues long. The germline V and J ends were trimmed by 4 bases and 6 bases, with 18 bases remaining between them. Germline V CDR1 and CDR2: MDHEN, SYDVKM. Here the CDR3 reads CASSSVPGLVNGYTF. CDR3 sequence (DNA): TGTGCCAGCAGTTCCGTACCGGGACTGGTTAATGGCTACACCTTC.

This chain joins TRBV5-1 and TRBJ1-4; TRBD1 matches 9 bases. The CDR3 spans 15 residues. The V segment lost 4 bases and the J segment 8 bases; nucleotides outside the gene matches: 9. Germline loops: CDR1 SGHRS, CDR2 YFSETQ. The CDR3 DNA follows: TGCGCCAGCAGCAAATCGGACAGGGGCGAGGAAAAACTGTTTTTT. Its protein product is CASSKSDRGEEKLFF.

The chain is built from TRBV18 and TRBJ2-7; TRBD1 is a possible D gene (6 bases). Trimming left V 6 bases short and J 2 bases short, with 35 bases between. Germline CDR1 reads KGHSH; CDR2 reads LQKENI. CDR3 length: 21 residues. CDR3 sequence (DNA): TGTGCCAGCTCCCTAAGGGCAGGGGCGAACTTATACCTTGACGCTACCTACGAGCAGTACTTC. Translating it yields CASSLRAGANLYLDATYEQYF.

Concerning this clone: Additional DNA sequences in this sample encode the identical CDR3. This sequence joins TRBV18 and TRBJ2-3; D call uncertain. This CDR3 has 14 residues. V was shortened by 0 bases and J by 1 base, with 5 bases between the two germline ends. Germline CDR1 reads KGHSH; CDR2 reads LQKENI. CDR3 nucleotides: TGTGCCAGCTCACCACCGTCAGGCACAGATACGCAGTATTTT. Its translation: CASSPPSGTDTQYF.

The chain has TRBV6-1 and TRBJ1-2; 9 bases are shared with TRBD1. CDR3 length equals 14 residues. Trimming cost V 5 bases and J 5 bases; bases outside gene matches: 6. Germline values: CDR1 MNHNS, CDR2 SASEGT. Here the CDR3 DNA reads TGTGCCAGCAGTATACAGGGGGCTGGTTATGGCTACACCTTC. Translating gives CASSIQGAGYGYTF.

The rearrangement links TRBV4-1 to TRBJ2-3; tentative D call: TRBD1 (5 bases). This CDR3 is 14 amino acids long. With 4 bases removed from V and 1 base from J, the gap between germline ends came to 9 bases. From germline, CDR1 is MGHRA and CDR2 YSYEKL. CDR3 sequence (DNA): TGCGCCAGCAGCCCAGGGCAGGGCACAGATACGCAGTATTTT. Translated: CASSPGQGTDTQYF.

The chain is built from TRBV2 and TRBJ2-5; 10 bases fit TRBD2. J lost 9 bases, V lost 7 bases, and 11 bases had no gene match. CDR3 size: 14 residues. CDR1 is SNHLY and CDR2 is FYNNEI in the germline V gene. This chain's CDR3 is CASNALTSGIPQYF. The DNA of the CDR3 is TGTGCCAGCAACGCCCTTACTAGCGGGATCCCCCAGTACTTC.

The CDR3 coding sequence is TGTGCCTGGGAAAACAGGGCTCCCTCTGGGGCCAACGTCCTGACTTTC. Its protein product is CAWENRAPSGANVLTF. This chain connects TRBV30 to TRBJ2-6; the D gene is possibly TRBD1 (6 bases). There are 16 residues in the CDR3. Germline CDR1 and CDR2: GTSNPN and SVGIG (reference sequence). Trimming removed 5 bases from V and 0 bases from J, with 14 bases in between.

The rearrangement joins TRBV6-5 to TRBJ2-1; 12 positions match TRBD2. V shed 7 bases, J shed 8 bases, and the junction held 3 bases outside the gene matches. Germline assignment: CDR1 MNHEY and CDR2 SVGAGI. This CDR3 spans 13 amino acids. The CDR3 here is CASTGLAGYEQFF. The CDR3 nucleotides are TGTGCCAGCACAGGACTAGCGGGGTATGAGCAGTTCTTC.

The genes are TRBV19 and TRBJ2-5; perhaps D is TRBD1 or TRBD2 (6 bases each). V lost 1 base to trimming and J lost 1 base, with 13 bases between them. This CDR3 is built from 16 residues. CDR1 is LNHDA and CDR2 is SQIVND in the germline V gene (reference sequence). CDR3 DNA: TGTGCCAGTAGTATAGGGCGGGGACACCTCCAAGAGACCCAGTACTTC. Protein sequence: CASSIGRGHLQETQYF.

The chain carries TRBV2 and TRBJ2-7; D may match TRBD1 or TRBD2 (6 bases each). The germline CDR1 and CDR2 sequences are SNHLY and FYNNEI. The V end lost 8 bases, the J end lost 6 bases, and 14 bases lay between the germline ends. This CDR3 has 12 residues. The CDR3, as DNA: TGTGCCAGCGGTAGGGGGGCAGGCGAGCAGTACTTC. It specifies CASGRGAGEQYF.

This rearrangement joins TRBV6-1 to TRBJ2-1, with TRBD1 matching over 7 bases. This CDR3 has 15 residues. Germline assignment: CDR1 MNHNS and CDR2 SASEGT. Unmatched junction bases numbered 4, after V lost 5 bases and J lost 0 bases. The CDR3 protein is CASSPRTGSYNEQFF. The CDR3 DNA follows: TGTGCCAGCAGTCCCCGGACAGGCTCCTACAATGAGCAGTTCTTC.

This rearrangement joins TRBV4-1 to TRBJ2-1; D may be TRBD1 (5 bases). The V end lost 3 bases, the J end lost 5 bases, and 17 bases lay between the germline ends. The CDR3 consists of 16 residues. The germline V gene has CDR1 MGHRA and CDR2 YSYEKL. CDR3 sequence (DNA): TGCGCCAGCAGCCACCCACAGGTCAGGTTTGACAATGAGCAGTTCTTC. Translating gives CASSHPQVRFDNEQFF.

The chain links TRBV7-3 to TRBJ2-5; possibly TRBD2 for D (6 bases). V lost 2 bases, J lost 4 bases, and 8 bases lay in between. CDR1 and CDR2 (germline): SGHTA, FQGTGA. This CDR3 is built from 13 residues. The CDR3 sequence: CASSLEEGETQYF. The CDR3 DNA reads as TGTGCCAGCAGCTTAGAGGAGGGAGAGACCCAGTACTTC.

J is TRBJ2-5 and V is TRBV7-9; 7 nucleotides line up with TRBD1. Losses at the gene ends were 5 bases for V and 4 bases for J; bases not matched to a gene: 7. Per germline, CDR1 SEHNR and CDR2 FQNEAQ (reference sequence). The length of the CDR3 is 14 residues. The CDR3 nucleotides are TGTGCCAGCAGCCCAGAGACAGGGCTAGAGACCCAGTACTTC. Its translation is CASSPETGLETQYF. Based on the CDR3 plus reference TRBV7-9 and TRBJ2-5, the full variable domain is DTGVSQNPRHKITKRGQNVTFRCDPISEHNRLYWYRQTLGQGPEFLTYFQNEAQLEKSRLLSDRFSAERPKGSFSTLEIQRTEQGDSAMYLCASSPETGLETQYFGPGTRLLVL.

This chain links TRBV6-5 with TRBJ2-1, with 16 bases lining up with TRBD2. J gave up 14 bases and V 6 bases, and 7 bases lay outside the gene matches. The CDR3 runs 14 residues. The V gene's germline CDR1 is MNHEY and CDR2 SVGAGI. The CDR3 sequence is CASRKGLAGGPKFF. CDR3 in DNA: TGTGCCAGCAGAAAGGGACTAGCGGGAGGGCCCAAGTTCTTC.

This sequence joins TRBV6-5 and TRBJ2-7, with D possibly being TRBD2 (5 bases). This CDR3 is built from 12 residues. CDR1 and CDR2 (germline): MNHEY, SVGAGI. The germline V and J ends were trimmed by 6 bases and 2 bases, with 8 bases remaining between them. CDR3 in DNA: TGTGCCAGCAGGGGAGACCCCTACGAGCAGTACTTC. The encoded protein is CASRGDPYEQYF.

This clone was picked up a small number of times. This chain uses TRBV10-3 with TRBJ1-1; unclear D gene. The CDR3 runs 11 residues. V shed 8 bases and J shed 5 bases, with 9 bases lying between them. Germline loops: CDR1 ENHRY, CDR2 SYGVKD. CDR3 region: CAIGQETEAFF. As DNA, the CDR3 is TGTGCCATCGGCCAGGAGACTGAAGCTTTCTTT.

The chain combines TRBV7-9 with TRBJ2-2; 11 bases line up with TRBD2. CDR3 length: 18 amino acids. The V segment lost 4 bases and the J segment 0 bases; nucleotides outside the gene matches: 7. Germline CDR1 is SEHNR and CDR2 is FQNEAQ (reference sequence). The CDR3 sequence is CASSSFPGLAANTGELFF. CDR3 nucleotide sequence: TGTGCCAGCAGCTCCTTTCCGGGACTAGCGGCGAACACCGGGGAGCTGTTTTTT.

The chain combines TRBV27 with TRBJ1-2, with 8 bases aligning to TRBD1. V dropped 5 bases and J dropped 9; count of bases not matched to a gene: 11. This CDR3 region has 14 residues. Germline V gives CDR1 MNHEY, CDR2 SMNVEV (reference sequence). CDR3 amino acids: CASSPQTGAVSYTF. The CDR3 bases are TGTGCCAGCAGTCCCCAGACAGGGGCCGTCAGCTACACCTTC.